This T cell receptor (beta chain) was sequenced in a study of blood T cell repertoires in COVID-19. Study in general: Sites in the United States, Italy and Spain provided acute and convalescent COVID-19 samples. The analysed material was cDNA or gDNA that came from T cells, B-cell-depleted T cells, or PBMCs.

As processed by the authors: Amplification from reference gene primers served as the basis for estimated nucleated cell counts. Produced via immunoSEQ multiplex PCR; TCRdb's table is partial and in-frame only. That table gives V, J and clone size, and the DNA gave D and trimming. The table records approximately 150,000 clones, 65% to 85% of them present only once. Germline V gene sequence: CDR1 SQVTM, CDR2 ANQGSEA. The CDR3 is made up of 13 amino acids. Trimming cost V 4 bases and J 0 bases, with 7 bases left between them. The clonotype originates from a woman in her forties or fifties with acute or convalescent COVID-19. Sequencing was performed on peripheral blood. This chain uses TRBV29-1 with TRBJ2-4; the D gene is possibly TRBD2 (6 bases). The CDR3 region is CSVAEGAKNIQYF. The CDR3 DNA sequence: TGCAGCGTTGCGGAGGGAGCCAAAAACATTCAGTACTTC.